This T cell receptor beta chain came from a study of cytomegalovirus exposure and HLA in healthy donors. Overall study context: There were under 130 million unique TCR beta sequences, drawn from 150 million to 200 million T cells, in an earlier analysis.

Comment on this clone: The antigen is not known.

V dropped 5 bases and J dropped 2; count of bases not matched to a gene: 7. The CDR3 runs 15 residues. Germline loops: CDR1 SGHTA, CDR2 FQGTGA. Both 60 Vbeta primers and 13 Jbeta primers went into the PCR. Original analysis: Later reanalysis found approximately 76 million unique TCR beta chains, some 10 million of them shared. This table comes from immunoSEQ multiplex PCR, and its TCRdb copy is limited to in-frame clones, with some not included. From that table come the V and J calls and clone size; the DNA was used to work out D and trimming. In the table there are approximately 140,000 clones, around 80% of which are singletons. General study points: The likely origin of a cluster of highly shared sequence variants was a sequencing artifact. Immune exposure was documented only through CMV serostatus.

The gene calls are TRBV7-3 and TRBJ2-3; 7 nucleotides agree with TRBD2. The sequencing sample was made of PBMCs. This sequence was found in a boy younger than 10 in good health and CMV-seronegative. The CDR3 nucleotides read TGTGCCAGCAGCCCCTACGGGGGGAACACAGATACGCAGTATTTT. Its translation: CASSPYGGNTDTQYF.